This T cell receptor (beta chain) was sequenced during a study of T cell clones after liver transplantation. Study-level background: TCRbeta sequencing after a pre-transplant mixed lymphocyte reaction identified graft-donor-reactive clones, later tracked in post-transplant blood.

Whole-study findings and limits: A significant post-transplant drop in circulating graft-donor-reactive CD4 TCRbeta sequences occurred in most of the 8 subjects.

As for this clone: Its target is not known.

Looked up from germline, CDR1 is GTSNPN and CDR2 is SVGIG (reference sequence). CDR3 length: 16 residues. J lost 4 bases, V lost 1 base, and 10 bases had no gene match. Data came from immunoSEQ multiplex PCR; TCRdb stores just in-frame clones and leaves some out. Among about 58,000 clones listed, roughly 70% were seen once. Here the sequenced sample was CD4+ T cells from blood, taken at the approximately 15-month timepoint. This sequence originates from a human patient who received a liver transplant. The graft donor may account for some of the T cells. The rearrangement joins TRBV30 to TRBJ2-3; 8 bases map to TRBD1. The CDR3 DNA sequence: TGTGCCTGGAGTGCCGGACAGGGAATCTTCGCAGATACGCAGTATTTT. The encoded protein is CAWSAGQGIFADTQYF.